What follows are 17 T cell receptor beta chains derived from one specimen sequenced in a study of T cells in Graves' hyperthyroidism and ophthalmopathy. Amplified TCR beta CDR3 regions came from RNA transcripts. First-round RT-PCR of the TCR CDR3 relied on the HTBI primer set. MiXCR was run by TCRdb on the multiplex PCR reads, yielding one entry per CDR3 protein. The sample holds about 290,000 distinct CDR3 sequences; roughly a fifth are singletons and the top ten take about 40%. Sample: blood. The origin of the receptors is a middle-aged man with Graves' ophthalmopathy.

This clonotype was recorded at least ten times. The V gene is TRBV2, the J gene TRBJ2-1; 7 bases map to TRBD2. CDR1 SNHLY and CDR2 FYNNEI come from the germline V gene. V was clipped by 6 bases and J by 0 bases; unmatched bases: 8. The CDR3 has 16 residues. The CDR3 here is CASRDTLAVSYNEQFF. CDR3 nucleotides: TGTGCCAGCAGGGACACTCTAGCGGTCTCCTACAATGAGCAGTTCTTC.

This clonotype was detected only a few times. The chain is built from TRBV20-1 and TRBJ1-4, with D unresolved. CDR3 length: 14 amino acids. Trimming took 0 bases from V and 5 from J, leaving 10 bases between them. Germline V gene sequence: CDR1 DFQATT, CDR2 SNEGSKA (reference sequence). For the CDR3, the DNA is TGCAGTGCTAGAGAGCGCACACCCAATGAAAAACTGTTTTTT. It codes for CSARERTPNEKLFF.

The table lists this clonotype with a few counts. The chain carries TRBV6-1 and TRBJ2-7, with D possibly being TRBD1 (5 bases). V was clipped by 7 bases and J by 1 base, with 8 bases between them. CDR1 is MNHNS and CDR2 is SASEGT in the germline V gene. The CDR3 loop spans 12 amino acids. CDR3: CASMTESYEQYF. CDR3 DNA sequence: TGTGCCAGCATGACAGAGTCCTACGAGCAGTACTTC.

CDR3 in DNA: TGCGCCAGCGGAGAAGGACTAGCGGGCGAAAATGAGCAGTTCTTC. Translated: CASGEGLAGENEQFF. The chain employs TRBV10-2 and TRBJ2-1, with TRBD2 matching 11 bases. The CDR3 runs 15 residues. The germline gives CDR1 WSHSY, CDR2 SAAADI. Trimming removed 8 bases from V and 7 bases from J; junction bases left unmatched: 10.

CDR3 sequence reads: CASSDGPYTDTQYF. CDR3 sequence (DNA): TGTGCCAGCAGCGACGGACCGTACACAGATACGCAGTATTTT. This chain uses TRBV9 with TRBJ2-3; D is ambiguous. Trimming took 3 bases from V and 2 from J, leaving 10 bases between them. This CDR3 comprises 14 residues. The germline CDR1 and CDR2 sequences are SGDLS and YYNGEE.

Ten or more counts support this clonotype. The V call is TRBV11-1, the J call TRBJ2-2, with D possibly matching TRBD2 (6 bases). Trimming took off 5 bases at V and 0 bases at J, with 16 bases between the two ends. The CDR3 consists of 17 residues. Germline CDR1 reads SGHAT; CDR2 reads FQDESV (reference sequence). CDR3 sequence (DNA): TGTGCCAGCAGCCCCACCTGGAGGGAGACGAACACCGGGGAGCTGTTTTTT. This gives the protein CASSPTWRETNTGELFF.

This clonotype has ten or more counts. The CDR3 loop reads CASSIEGRAYNQPQHF. CDR3 in DNA: TGTGCCAGTAGTATAGAGGGCAGGGCTTACAATCAGCCCCAGCATTTT. This chain connects TRBV19 to TRBJ1-5, with D maybe TRBD1 (5 bases). Germline V gives CDR1 LNHDA, CDR2 SQIVND (reference sequence). V was shortened by 0 bases and J by 3 bases, with 12 bases between the two germline ends. The CDR3 consists of 16 residues.

This clonotype was recorded a few times. The chain couples TRBV10-3 to TRBJ2-7; weak D call: TRBD1 (5 bases). The CDR3 totals 17 residues. The V end was cut by 0 bases, the J end by 2 bases, with 17 bases between. Germline loops: CDR1 ENHRY, CDR2 SYGVKD. CDR3 residues: CAISESTRAGKPYEQYF. The CDR3, as DNA: TGTGCCATCAGTGAGTCGACTCGGGCAGGGAAGCCCTACGAGCAGTACTTC.

This clonotype came up many times. The rearrangement joins TRBV30 to TRBJ1-1; a weak D match, TRBD1 (5 bases). Trimming took off 5 bases at V and 5 bases at J, with 15 bases between the two ends. This CDR3 spans 13 amino acids. Germline assignment: CDR1 GTSNPN and CDR2 SVGIG (reference sequence). This CDR3 is CAWAFNGGTEAFF. The CDR3 bases are TGTGCCTGGGCATTTAACGGGGGGACTGAAGCTTTCTTT.

This clonotype came up many times. The CDR3 reads CASTKDREYEQYF. For the CDR3, the DNA is TGTGCCAGCACAAAGGACAGGGAATACGAGCAGTACTTC. The chain joins TRBV2 to TRBJ2-7; TRBD1 aligns across 8 bases. Per the germline V gene, CDR1 is SNHLY and CDR2 is FYNNEI. The V segment lost 7 bases and the J segment 4 bases; nucleotides outside the gene matches: 6. The CDR3 is made up of 13 amino acids. Using reference TRBV2 and TRBJ2-7 for the parts outside the CDR3, the full variable domain is EPEVTQTPSHQVTQMGQEVILRCVPISNHLYFYWYRQILGQKVEFLVSFYNNEISEKSEIFDDQFSVERPDGSNFTLKIRSTKLEDSAMYFCASTKDREYEQYFGPGTRLTVT.

The rearrangement joins TRBV7-2 to TRBJ2-3; TRBD2 matches 7 bases. V was clipped by 3 bases and J by 5 bases; unmatched bases: 8. From germline, CDR1 is SGHTA and CDR2 FQGNSA. The CDR3 totals 15 residues. This CDR3 is CASSFGRPRVDTQYF. The CDR3 nucleotides are TGTGCCAGCAGCTTCGGGAGGCCAAGGGTAGATACGCAGTATTTT.

The rearrangement uses TRBV10-2 and TRBJ2-7; 8 positions match TRBD2. The germline gives CDR1 WSHSY, CDR2 SAAADI. With 6 bases clipped from V and 1 base from J, the junction kept 8 bases outside the gene matches. CDR3 length equals 15 residues. In DNA form, the CDR3 reads TGCGCCAGCAGGGTCTCTAGCGGGCCTTCCTACGAGCAGTACTTC. Translated: CASRVSSGPSYEQYF.

V usage is TRBV7-2 and J usage is TRBJ2-3; D possibly uses TRBD1 or TRBD2 (6 bases each). CDR1 is SGHTA, CDR2 FQGNSA, per germline. Trimming removed 1 base from V and 0 bases from J, with 11 bases in between. This CDR3 region has 16 residues. CDR3 sequence (DNA): TGTGCCAGCAGCTTAGTCCCGGGGGCGAGCACAGATACGCAGTATTTT. Encoded protein: CASSLVPGASTDTQYF.

This clonotype was counted at least ten times. V usage is TRBV2 and J usage is TRBJ1-1; tentative D call: TRBD1 (6 bases). The CDR3 covers 13 residues. V was clipped by 4 bases and J by 0 bases, with 6 bases between them. Germline values: CDR1 SNHLY, CDR2 FYNNEI. The CDR3 DNA is TGTGCCAGCAGTGGGGACATGAACACTGAAGCTTTCTTT. Encoded protein: CASSGDMNTEAFF.

This clonotype was recorded at least ten times. The rearrangement joins TRBV9 to TRBJ2-5, with TRBD2 identical over 9 bases. The CDR3 runs 15 residues. CDR1 SGDLS and CDR2 YYNGEE come from the germline V gene. V lost 0 bases to trimming and J lost 5 bases; unmatched junction nucleotides: 5. The CDR3 spells CASSVGIAGAETQYF. The CDR3 nucleotides are TGTGCCAGCAGCGTAGGGATAGCGGGAGCTGAGACCCAGTACTTC.

The genes are TRBV7-3 and TRBJ2-1; TRBD2 aligns across 8 bases. The CDR3 is 16 amino acids. V lost 4 bases and J lost 1; bases outside the gene matches: 6. Germline loops: CDR1 SGHTA, CDR2 FQGTGA. The CDR3 DNA is TGTGCCAGCAGCTCCCGCGGGAGGACGTCCTACAATGAGCAGTTCTTC. It encodes CASSSRGRTSYNEQFF.

Only a few counts were recorded for this clonotype. The gene calls are TRBV29-1 and TRBJ2-3; perhaps TRBD2 as D (7 bases). Trimming stripped 5 bases from V and 1 base from J, with 16 bases between. The germline gives CDR1 SQVTM, CDR2 ANQGSEA. The CDR3 contains 15 residues. CDR3 bases: TGCAGCGTTTCTCGGGGGGCGATTGGCACAGATACGCAGTATTTT. Its protein product is CSVSRGAIGTDTQYF.